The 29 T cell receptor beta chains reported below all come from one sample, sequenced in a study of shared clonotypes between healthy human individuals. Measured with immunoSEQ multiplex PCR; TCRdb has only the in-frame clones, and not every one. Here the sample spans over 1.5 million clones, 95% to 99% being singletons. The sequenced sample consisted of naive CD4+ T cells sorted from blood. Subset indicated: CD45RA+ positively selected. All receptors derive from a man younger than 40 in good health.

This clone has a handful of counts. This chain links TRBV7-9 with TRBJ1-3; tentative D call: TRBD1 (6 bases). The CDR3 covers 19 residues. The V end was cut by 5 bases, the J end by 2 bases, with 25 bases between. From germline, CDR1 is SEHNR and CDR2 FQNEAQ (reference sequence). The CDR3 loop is CASSPPYWGQGRAGNTIYF. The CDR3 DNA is TGTGCCAGCAGCCCCCCTTACTGGGGACAAGGACGCGCTGGAAACACCATATATTTT.

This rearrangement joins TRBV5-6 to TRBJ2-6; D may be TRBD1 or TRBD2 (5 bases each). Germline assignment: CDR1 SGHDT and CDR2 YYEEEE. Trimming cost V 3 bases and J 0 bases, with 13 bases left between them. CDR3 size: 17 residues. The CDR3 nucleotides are TGTGCCAGCAGCTCGGGACGGAAACGCTCTGGGGCCAACGTCCTGACTTTC. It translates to CASSSGRKRSGANVLTF.

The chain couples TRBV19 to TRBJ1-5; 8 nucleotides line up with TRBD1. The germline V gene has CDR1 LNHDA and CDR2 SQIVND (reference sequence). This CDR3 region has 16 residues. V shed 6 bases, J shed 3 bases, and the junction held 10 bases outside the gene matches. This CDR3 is CASRVGDRGVNQPQHF. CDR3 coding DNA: TGTGCCAGTAGGGTGGGAGACAGGGGAGTCAATCAGCCCCAGCATTTT.

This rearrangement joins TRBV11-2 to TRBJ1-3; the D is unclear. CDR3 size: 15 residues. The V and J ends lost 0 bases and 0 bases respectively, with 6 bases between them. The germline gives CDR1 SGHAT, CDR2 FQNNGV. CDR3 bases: TGTGCCAGCAGCTTAGAGAGGACCTCTGGAAACACCATATATTTT. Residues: CASSLERTSGNTIYF.

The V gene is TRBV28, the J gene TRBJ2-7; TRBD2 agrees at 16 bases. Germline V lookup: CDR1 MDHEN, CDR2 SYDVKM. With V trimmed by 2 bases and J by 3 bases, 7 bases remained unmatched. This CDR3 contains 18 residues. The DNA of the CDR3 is TGTGCCAGCAGTTTAACCGGGACTAGCGGGAGGGACAGCTACGAGCAGTACTTC. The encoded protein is CASSLTGTSGRDSYEQYF.

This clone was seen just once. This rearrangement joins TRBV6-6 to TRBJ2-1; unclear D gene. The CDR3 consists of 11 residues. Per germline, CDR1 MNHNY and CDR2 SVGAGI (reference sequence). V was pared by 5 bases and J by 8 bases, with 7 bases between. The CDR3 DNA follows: TGTGCCAGCAGTCCGAGTCATGAGCAGTTCTTC. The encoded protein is CASSPSHEQFF.

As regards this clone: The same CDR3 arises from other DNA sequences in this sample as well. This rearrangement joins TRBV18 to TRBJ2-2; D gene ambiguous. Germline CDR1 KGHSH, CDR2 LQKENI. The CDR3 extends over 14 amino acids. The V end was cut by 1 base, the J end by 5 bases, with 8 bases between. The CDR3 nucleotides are TGTGCCAGCTCACCACTCAGTCTTACCGGGGAGCTGTTTTTT. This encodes CASSPLSLTGELFF.

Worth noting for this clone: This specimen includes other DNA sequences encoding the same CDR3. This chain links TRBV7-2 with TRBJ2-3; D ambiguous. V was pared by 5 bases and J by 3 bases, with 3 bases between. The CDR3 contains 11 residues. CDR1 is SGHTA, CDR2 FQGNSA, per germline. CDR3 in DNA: TGTGCCAGCAGCCGGACAGATACGCAGTATTTT. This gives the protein CASSRTDTQYF.

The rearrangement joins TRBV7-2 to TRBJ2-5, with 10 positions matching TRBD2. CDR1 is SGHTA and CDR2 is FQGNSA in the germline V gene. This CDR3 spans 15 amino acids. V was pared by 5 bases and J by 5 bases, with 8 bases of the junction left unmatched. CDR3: CASSPKLAGSETQYF. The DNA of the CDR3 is TGTGCCAGCAGCCCGAAACTAGCGGGGTCGGAGACCCAGTACTTC.

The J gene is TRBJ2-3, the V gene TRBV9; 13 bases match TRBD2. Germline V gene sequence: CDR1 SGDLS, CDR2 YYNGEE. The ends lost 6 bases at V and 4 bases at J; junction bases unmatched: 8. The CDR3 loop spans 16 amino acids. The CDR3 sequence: CASTRTSGSLADTQYF. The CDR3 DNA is TGTGCCAGCACCCGGACTAGCGGGAGTCTGGCAGATACGCAGTATTTT.

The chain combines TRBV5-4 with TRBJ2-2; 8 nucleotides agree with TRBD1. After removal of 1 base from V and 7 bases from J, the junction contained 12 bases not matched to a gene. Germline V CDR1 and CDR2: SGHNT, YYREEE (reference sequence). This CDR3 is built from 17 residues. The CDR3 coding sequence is TGTGCCAGCAGCTTGTCCAGGGGGCGGCCTTTGGGCGGGGAGCTGTTTTTT. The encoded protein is CASSLSRGRPLGGELFF.

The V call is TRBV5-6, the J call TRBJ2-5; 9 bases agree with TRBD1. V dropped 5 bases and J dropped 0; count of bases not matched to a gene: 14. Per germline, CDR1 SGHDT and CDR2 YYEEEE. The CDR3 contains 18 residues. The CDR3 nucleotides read TGTGCCAGCAGTCCCCTACAACTGGGACAGGGTTACCAAGAGACCCAGTACTTC. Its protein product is CASSPLQLGQGYQETQYF.

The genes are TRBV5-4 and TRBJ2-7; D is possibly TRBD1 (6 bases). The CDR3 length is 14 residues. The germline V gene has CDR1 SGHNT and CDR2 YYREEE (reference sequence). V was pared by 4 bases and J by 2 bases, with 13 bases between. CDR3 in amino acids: CASSPAGTTYEQYF. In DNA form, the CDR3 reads TGTGCCAGCAGCCCGGCCGGGACAACCTACGAGCAGTACTTC.

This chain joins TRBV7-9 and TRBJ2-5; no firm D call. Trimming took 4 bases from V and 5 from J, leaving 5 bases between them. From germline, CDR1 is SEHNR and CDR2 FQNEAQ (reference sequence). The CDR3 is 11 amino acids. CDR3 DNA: TGTGCCAGCAGCTCGTTCGAGACCCAGTACTTC. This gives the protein CASSSFETQYF.

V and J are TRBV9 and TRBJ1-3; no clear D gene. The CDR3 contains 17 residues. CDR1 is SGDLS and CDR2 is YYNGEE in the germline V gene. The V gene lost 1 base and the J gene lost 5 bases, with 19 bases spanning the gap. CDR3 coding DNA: TGTGCCAGCAGCGTAAACGCGAACACGGAAGAAAGAAACACCATATATTTT. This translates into CASSVNANTEERNTIYF.

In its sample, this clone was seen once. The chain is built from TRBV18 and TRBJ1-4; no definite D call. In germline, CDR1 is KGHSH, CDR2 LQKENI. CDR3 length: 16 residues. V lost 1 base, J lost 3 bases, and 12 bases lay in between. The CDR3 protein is CASSPRGGRANEKLFF. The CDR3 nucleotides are TGTGCCAGCTCACCACGAGGCGGAAGGGCTAATGAAAAACTGTTTTTT.

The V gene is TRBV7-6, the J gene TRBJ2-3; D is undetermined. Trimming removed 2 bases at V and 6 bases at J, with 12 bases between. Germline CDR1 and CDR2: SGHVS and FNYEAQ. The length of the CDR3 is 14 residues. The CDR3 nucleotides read TGTGCCAGCAGCTTAACTGGAGATGCCGATACGCAGTATTTT. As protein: CASSLTGDADTQYF. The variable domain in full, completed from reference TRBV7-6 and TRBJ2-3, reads GAGVSQSPRYKVTKRGQDVALRCDPISGHVSLYWYRQALGQGPEFLTYFNYEAQQDKSGLPNDRFSAERPEGSISTLTIQRTEQRDSAMYRCASSLTGDADTQYFGPGTRLTVL.

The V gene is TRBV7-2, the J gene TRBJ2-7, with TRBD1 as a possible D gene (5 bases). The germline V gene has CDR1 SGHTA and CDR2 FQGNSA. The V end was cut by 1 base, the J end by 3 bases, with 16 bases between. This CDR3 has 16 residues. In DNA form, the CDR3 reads TGTGCCAGCAGCTTAGAGGGTTTAAACAGGTTCTACGAGCAGTACTTC. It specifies CASSLEGLNRFYEQYF.

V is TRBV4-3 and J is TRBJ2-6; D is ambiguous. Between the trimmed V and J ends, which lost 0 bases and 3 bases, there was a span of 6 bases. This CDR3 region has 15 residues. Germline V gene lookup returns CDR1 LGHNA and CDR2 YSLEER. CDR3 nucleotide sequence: TGCGCCAGCAGCCAAGAATTCTTTGGGGCCAACGTCCTGACTTTC. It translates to CASSQEFFGANVLTF.

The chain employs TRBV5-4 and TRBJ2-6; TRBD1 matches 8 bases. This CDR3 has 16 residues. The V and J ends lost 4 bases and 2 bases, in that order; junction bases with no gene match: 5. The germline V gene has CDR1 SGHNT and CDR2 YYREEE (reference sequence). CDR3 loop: CASSGRQGPGANVLTF. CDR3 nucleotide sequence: TGTGCCAGCAGCGGACGACAGGGGCCTGGGGCCAACGTCCTGACTTTC.

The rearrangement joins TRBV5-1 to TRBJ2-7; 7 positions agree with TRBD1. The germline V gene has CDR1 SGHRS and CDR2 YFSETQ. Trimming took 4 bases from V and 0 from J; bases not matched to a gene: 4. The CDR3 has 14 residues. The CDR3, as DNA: TGCGCCAGCAGCATGACAGGGACCTCCTACGAGCAGTACTTC. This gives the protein CASSMTGTSYEQYF.

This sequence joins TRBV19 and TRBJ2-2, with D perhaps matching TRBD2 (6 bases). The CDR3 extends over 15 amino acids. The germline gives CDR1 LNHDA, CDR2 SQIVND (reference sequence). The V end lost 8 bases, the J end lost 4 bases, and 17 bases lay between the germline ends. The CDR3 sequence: CASQIAEASTGELFF. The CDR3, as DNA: TGTGCCAGTCAGATAGCGGAGGCGAGCACCGGGGAGCTGTTTTTT.

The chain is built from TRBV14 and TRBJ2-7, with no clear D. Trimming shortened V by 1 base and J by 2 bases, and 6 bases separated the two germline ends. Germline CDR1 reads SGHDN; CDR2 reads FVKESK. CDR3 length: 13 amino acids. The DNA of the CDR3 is TGTGCCAGCAGCCAAGTTTTCCCCTACGAGCAGTACTTC. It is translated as CASSQVFPYEQYF.

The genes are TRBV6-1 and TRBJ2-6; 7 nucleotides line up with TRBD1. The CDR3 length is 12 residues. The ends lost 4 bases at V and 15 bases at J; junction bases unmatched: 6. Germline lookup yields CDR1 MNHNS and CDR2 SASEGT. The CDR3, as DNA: TGTGCCAGCAGTGGGGACAGAGGTTCCCTGACTTTC. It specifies CASSGDRGSLTF.

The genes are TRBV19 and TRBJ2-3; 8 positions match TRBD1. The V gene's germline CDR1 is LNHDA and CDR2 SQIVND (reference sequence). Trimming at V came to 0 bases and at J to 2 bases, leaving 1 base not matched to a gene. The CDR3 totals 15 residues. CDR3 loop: CASSIEGQATDTQYF. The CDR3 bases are TGTGCCAGTAGTATAGAGGGACAGGCCACAGATACGCAGTATTTT.

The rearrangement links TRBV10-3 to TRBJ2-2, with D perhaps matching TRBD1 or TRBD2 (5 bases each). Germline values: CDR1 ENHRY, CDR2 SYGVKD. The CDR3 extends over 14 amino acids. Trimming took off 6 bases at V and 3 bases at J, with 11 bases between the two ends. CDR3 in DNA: TGTGCCATCAGCCCCGGGACCGACACCGGGGAGCTGTTTTTT. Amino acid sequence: CAISPGTDTGELFF.

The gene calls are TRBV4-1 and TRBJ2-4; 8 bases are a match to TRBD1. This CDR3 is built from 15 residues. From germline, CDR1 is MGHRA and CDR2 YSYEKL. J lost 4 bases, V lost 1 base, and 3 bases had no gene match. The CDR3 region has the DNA TGCGCCAGCAGCCAAGTTGGGGACAGGAAAAACATTCAGTACTTC. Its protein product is CASSQVGDRKNIQYF.

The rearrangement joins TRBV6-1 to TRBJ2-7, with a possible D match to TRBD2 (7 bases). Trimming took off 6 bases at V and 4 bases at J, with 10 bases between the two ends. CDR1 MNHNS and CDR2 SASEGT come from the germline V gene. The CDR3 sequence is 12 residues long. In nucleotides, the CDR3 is TGTGCCAGCAGCGGGGGGCGATACGAGCAGTACTTC. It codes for CASSGGRYEQYF.

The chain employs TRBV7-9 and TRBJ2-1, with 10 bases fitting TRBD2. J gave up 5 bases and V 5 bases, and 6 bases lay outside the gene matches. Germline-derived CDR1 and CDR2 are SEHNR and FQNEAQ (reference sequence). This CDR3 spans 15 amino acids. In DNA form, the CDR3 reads TGTGCCAGCAGCCGTCTAGCGGGGGAGGACAATGAGCAGTTCTTC. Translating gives CASSRLAGEDNEQFF. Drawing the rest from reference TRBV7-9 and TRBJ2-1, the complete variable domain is DTGVSQNPRHKITKRGQNVTFRCDPISEHNRLYWYRQTLGQGPEFLTYFQNEAQLEKSRLLSDRFSAERPKGSFSTLEIQRTEQGDSAMYLCASSRLAGEDNEQFFGPGTRLTVL.